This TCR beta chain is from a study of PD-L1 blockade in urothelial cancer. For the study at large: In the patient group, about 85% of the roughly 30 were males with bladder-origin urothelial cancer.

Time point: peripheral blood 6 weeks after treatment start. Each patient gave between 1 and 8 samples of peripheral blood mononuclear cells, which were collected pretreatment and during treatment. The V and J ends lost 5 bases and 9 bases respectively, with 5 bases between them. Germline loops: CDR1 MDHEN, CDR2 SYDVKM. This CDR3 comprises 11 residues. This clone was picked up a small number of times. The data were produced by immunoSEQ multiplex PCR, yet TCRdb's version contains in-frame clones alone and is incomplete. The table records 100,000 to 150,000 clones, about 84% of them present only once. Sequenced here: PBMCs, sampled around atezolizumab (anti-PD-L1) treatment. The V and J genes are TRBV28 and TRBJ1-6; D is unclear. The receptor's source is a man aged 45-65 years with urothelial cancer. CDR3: CASSQISPLHF. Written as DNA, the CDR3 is TGTGCCAGCAGTCAGATTTCACCCCTCCACTTT.